The 18 T cell receptor beta chains listed next were all sequenced from one sample in a study of cytomegalovirus exposure and HLA in healthy donors (TCRdb year 2017). The library was obtained by the immunoSEQ multiplex PCR assay. The multiplex PCR relied on a mix of 60 forward primers for TCR Vbeta segments and 13 reverse primers for TCR Jbeta segments. TCRdb's version of the immuneACCESS table is confined to in-frame rearrangements and falls short of the full clone set. An unresolved V gene accounts for under half of the shortfall where checked; the remainder is of unknown origin. This sample is represented by 160,000 or so clones; approximately 76% of them were singletons. The ten top clones hold around 1.5% of the sample. Sequences were obtained from PBMCs. The receptors originated from a man in his fifties or sixties in good health and CMV-seronegative.

This clone was found a few times. The rearrangement joins TRBV2 to TRBJ2-7; perhaps TRBD2 as D (7 bases). Between the trimmed V and J ends, which lost 8 bases and 6 bases, there was a span of 11 bases. The CDR3 covers 11 residues. CDR1 and CDR2 from the germline V gene are SNHLY and FYNNEI. The CDR3 coding sequence is TGTGCCAGCGGCGGGGGCGGCGAGCAGTACTTC. This gives the protein CASGGGGEQYF. The variable domain in full, completed from reference TRBV2 and TRBJ2-7, reads EPEVTQTPSHQVTQMGQEVILRCVPISNHLYFYWYRQILGQKVEFLVSFYNNEISEKSEIFDDQFSVERPDGSNFTLKIRSTKLEDSAMYFCASGGGGEQYFGPGTRLTVT.

This chain links TRBV28 with TRBJ2-7; no clear D. V shed 9 bases and J shed 0 bases, with 12 bases lying between them. The CDR3 consists of 13 residues. Germline assignment: CDR1 MDHEN and CDR2 SYDVKM. CDR3 coding DNA: TGTGCCAGTGGCTCTAGGAGCTCCTACGAGCAGTACTTC. This translates into CASGSRSSYEQYF. The whole variable domain, remainder taken from reference TRBV28 and TRBJ2-7, is DVKVTQSSRYLVKRTGEKVFLECVQDMDHENMFWYRQDPGLGLRLIYFSYDVKMKEKGDIPEGYSVSREKKERFSLILESASTNQTSMYLCASGSRSSYEQYFGPGTRLTVT.

The CDR3 protein is CASSPQGAGGNTIYF. The CDR3 bases are TGTGCCAGCAGCCCCCAGGGGGCCGGTGGAAACACCATATATTTT. The chain joins TRBV7-2 to TRBJ1-3, with TRBD1 identical over 8 bases. The V gene's germline CDR1 is SGHTA and CDR2 FQGNSA. The J segment lost 3 bases and the V segment lost 5 bases, leaving 6 bases of the junction unmatched. CDR3 length: 15 residues.

This clone has just one count. The chain uses TRBV19 and TRBJ1-5; D might be TRBD1 (6 bases). Trimming took off 6 bases at V and 6 bases at J, with 15 bases between the two ends. The CDR3 sequence is 14 residues long. The germline V gene has CDR1 LNHDA and CDR2 SQIVND (reference sequence). The CDR3 is CASRRDKDAQPQHF. CDR3 sequence (DNA): TGTGCCAGTAGGAGGGACAAGGACGCTCAGCCCCAGCATTTT. The full variable domain, in which reference TRBV19 and TRBJ1-5 provide the parts outside the CDR3, is DGGITQSPKYLFRKEGQNVTLSCEQNLNHDAMYWYRQDPGQGLRLIYYSQIVNDFQKGDIAEGYSVSREKKESFPLTVTSAQKNPTAFYLCASRRDKDAQPQHFGDGTRLSIL.

The chain uses TRBV5-5 and TRBJ1-1, with 7 bases aligning to TRBD1. Trimming took 6 bases from V and 1 from J; bases not matched to a gene: 12. The V gene's germline CDR1 is SGHKS and CDR2 YYEKEE (reference sequence). This CDR3 region has 16 residues. CDR3 sequence reads: CASNFLQGRGNTEAFF. CDR3 nucleotide sequence: TGTGCCAGCAATTTTCTACAGGGGCGCGGGAACACTGAAGCTTTCTTT.

The J gene is TRBJ2-6, the V gene TRBV7-9; 7 bases align to TRBD1. Germline assignment: CDR1 SEHNR and CDR2 FQNEAQ (reference sequence). CDR3 length equals 14 residues. The CDR3 region is CSGRQGSGANVLTF. The DNA for the CDR3 is TGTTCCGGCCGACAGGGCTCTGGGGCCAACGTCCTGACTTTC.

V gene TRBV5-1 combines with J gene TRBJ2-2; D gene uncertain. This CDR3 region has 13 residues. V gave up 3 bases and J gave up 3 bases, with 6 bases separating them. Germline V CDR1 and CDR2: SGHRS, YFSETQ. CDR3 protein: CASSSQYTGELFF. The DNA for the CDR3 is TGCGCCAGCAGCTCCCAGTACACCGGGGAGCTGTTTTTT. The full variable domain, rest sourced from reference TRBV5-1 and TRBJ2-2, is KAGVTQTPRYLIKTRGQQVTLSCSPISGHRSVSWYQQTPGQGLQFLFEYFSETQRNKGNFPGRFSGRQFSNSRSEMNVSTLELGDSALYLCASSSQYTGELFFGEGSRLTVL.

In this sample, this clone turned up once. The rearrangement uses TRBV29-1 and TRBJ2-5; the D gene is possibly TRBD1 (6 bases). Near its end, the DNA agrees better with TRBJ2-7, so the J call may be wrong. There are 11 residues in the CDR3. The germline CDR1 and CDR2 sequences are SQVTM and ANQGSEA. CDR3 bases: TGCAGCGGTGGACAGACCTACGAGCAGTACTTC. Amino acids: CSGGQTYEQYF.

The V and J genes are TRBV28 and TRBJ2-2; perhaps TRBD1 as D (6 bases). The CDR3 is 14 amino acids. V dropped 5 bases and J dropped 7 bases, with 14 bases sitting between them. The germline gives CDR1 MDHEN, CDR2 SYDVKM. CDR3 nucleotide sequence: TGTGCCAGCAGTCTAGGACAGCCCGTCGGGGAGCTGTTTTTT. This gives the protein CASSLGQPVGELFF.

The chain employs TRBV28 and TRBJ2-3; D is unclear. Germline CDR1 and CDR2: MDHEN and SYDVKM. V was pared by 3 bases and J by 10 bases, with 29 bases between. The CDR3 is 18 amino acids. CDR3 DNA: TGTGCCAGCAGTTTTCCCCCTACCAGCCCTTCTAGAAACGTGGCGCAGTATTTT. It encodes CASSFPPTSPSRNVAQYF.

The rearrangement uses TRBV11-2 and TRBJ2-7; TRBD1 agrees at 10 bases. From germline, CDR1 is SGHAT and CDR2 FQNNGV. The ends lost 5 bases at V and 7 bases at J; junction bases unmatched: 11. This CDR3 has 15 residues. The CDR3 DNA is TGTGCCAGCAGCCCCCTCGGGGACAGGGGACAAGAGCAGTACTTC. This gives the protein CASSPLGDRGQEQYF.

This clone was seen once. The V call is TRBV6-5, the J call TRBJ1-2; 8 bases align to TRBD1. Trimming cost V 7 bases and J 8 bases; bases outside gene matches: 15. CDR1 is MNHEY, CDR2 SVGAGI, per germline. This CDR3 is 15 amino acids long. This CDR3 is CASNPQPGQVVGYTF. In nucleotides, the CDR3 is TGTGCCAGCAACCCCCAGCCGGGACAGGTGGTAGGCTACACCTTC.

The chain is built from TRBV10-3 and TRBJ2-2; 7 bases map to TRBD1. There are 13 residues in the CDR3. Germline loops: CDR1 ENHRY, CDR2 SYGVKD. Trimming at V came to 9 bases and at J to 5 bases, leaving 6 bases not matched to a gene. Written as DNA, the CDR3 is TGTGCCATAGGACAACAGGGGACCGGGGAGCTGTTTTTT. Translated, it gives CAIGQQGTGELFF.

The chain joins TRBV6-6 to TRBJ2-2, with TRBD1 identical over 7 bases. The CDR3 runs 16 residues. CDR1 MNHNY and CDR2 SVGAGI come from the germline V gene (reference sequence). V shed 6 bases, J shed 4 bases, and the junction held 11 bases outside the gene matches. The CDR3 nucleotides read TGTGCCAGCAGGCCCGAGGGTAGGGGGCGCACCGGGGAGCTGTTTTTT. Its protein product is CASRPEGRGRTGELFF.

The rearrangement joins TRBV15 to TRBJ1-1; 7 nucleotides align to TRBD1. In germline, CDR1 is LNHNV, CDR2 YYDKDF (reference sequence). V lost 5 bases and J lost 1; bases outside the gene matches: 1. The CDR3 extends over 13 amino acids. DNA for the CDR3: TGTGCCACCAGCCGACAGGGGAACACTGAAGCTTTCTTT. Protein sequence: CATSRQGNTEAFF.

This rearrangement joins TRBV4-2 to TRBJ1-5, with TRBD1 matching 7 bases. Per the germline V gene, CDR1 is LGHNA and CDR2 is YNFKEQ. Trimming took 0 bases from V and 4 from J; bases not matched to a gene: 3. This CDR3 is built from 15 residues. The chain's CDR3 is CASSQDQGENQPQHF. CDR3 DNA sequence: TGTGCCAGCAGCCAAGATCAGGGGGAGAATCAGCCCCAGCATTTT.

The chain recombines TRBV19 with TRBJ2-1, with 7 positions matching TRBD2. The CDR3 contains 15 residues. The trim removed 8 bases at V and 3 bases at J, leaving 10 bases unmatched. Germline CDR1 reads LNHDA; CDR2 reads SQIVND (reference sequence). CDR3 bases: TGTGCCAGTTCTCCGTGGGGGGAGGGCTACAATGAGCAGTTCTTC. Protein sequence: CASSPWGEGYNEQFF.

This chain links TRBV28 with TRBJ2-7; possibly TRBD2 for D (6 bases). Germline CDR1 and CDR2: MDHEN and SYDVKM. There are 13 residues in the CDR3. With 6 bases removed from V and 4 bases from J, the gap between germline ends came to 13 bases. For the CDR3, the DNA is TGTGCCAGCAGGGGGGAGGTTCCTTACGAGCAGTACTTC. Translating it yields CASRGEVPYEQYF.